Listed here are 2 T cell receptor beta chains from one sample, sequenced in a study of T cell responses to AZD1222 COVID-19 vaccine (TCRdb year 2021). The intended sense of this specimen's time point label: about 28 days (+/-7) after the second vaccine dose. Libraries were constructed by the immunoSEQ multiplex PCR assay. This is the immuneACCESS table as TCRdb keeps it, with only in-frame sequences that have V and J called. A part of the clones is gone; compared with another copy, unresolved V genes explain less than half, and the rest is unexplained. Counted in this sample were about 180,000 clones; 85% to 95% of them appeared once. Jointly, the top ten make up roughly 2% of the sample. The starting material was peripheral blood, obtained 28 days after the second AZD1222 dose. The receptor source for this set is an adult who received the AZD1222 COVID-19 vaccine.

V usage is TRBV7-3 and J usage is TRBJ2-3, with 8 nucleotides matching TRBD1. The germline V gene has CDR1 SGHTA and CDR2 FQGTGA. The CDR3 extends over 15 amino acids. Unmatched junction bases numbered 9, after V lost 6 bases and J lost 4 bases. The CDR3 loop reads CASSYGQGGADTQYF. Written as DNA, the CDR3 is TGTGCCAGCAGTTATGGACAGGGTGGGGCAGATACGCAGTATTTT.

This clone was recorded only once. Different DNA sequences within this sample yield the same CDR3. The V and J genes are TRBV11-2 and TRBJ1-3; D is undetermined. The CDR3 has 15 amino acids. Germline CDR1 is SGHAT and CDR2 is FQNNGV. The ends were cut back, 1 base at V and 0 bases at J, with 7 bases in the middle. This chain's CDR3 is CASSLGRTSGNTIYF. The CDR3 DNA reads TGTGCCAGCAGCTTAGGACGAACCTCTGGAAACACCATATATTTT.